This TCR beta chain was sequenced during a study of T cell repertoires in cytomegalovirus infection. Study information: Recently identified HLA-C-restricted and well-studied HLA-B-restricted CMV epitopes were used. Both a matching HLA type and CMV infection were indicated by public TCR beta signatures. Study-wide results and limits: The ex vivo response was dominated by HLA-C-restricted CMV-specific TCR beta clonotypes.

Germline V CDR1 and CDR2: MNHEY, SMNVEV (reference sequence). V dropped 3 bases and J dropped 0 bases, with 9 bases sitting between them. There are 14 residues in the CDR3. With regard to this clonotype: Its cognate antigen is unknown.

TCRdb ran MiXCR on the reads and lists one entry per CDR3 protein. Here the sample spans about 500,000 distinct CDR3 sequences, roughly a third being singletons. The starting material was cultured PBMCs, obtained from culture after CMV antigen stimulation. The sequence was obtained from a human donor in good health (CMV status not recorded). Some clones in this sample may be carry-over from other donors' samples. J is TRBJ2-7 and V is TRBV27, with D hard to call. The DNA of the CDR3 is TGTGCCAGCAGTTTTGGCGGTTACTCCTACGAGCAGTACTTC. Translation: CASSFGGYSYEQYF.